The 3 T cell receptor beta chains listed next were all sequenced from one sample in a study of shared clonotypes between healthy human individuals (dated by TCRdb to 2020 to 2021). The library was obtained by the immunoSEQ multiplex PCR assay. TCRdb's version of the immuneACCESS table is confined to in-frame rearrangements and falls short of the full clone set. An unresolved V gene accounts for under half of the shortfall where checked; the remainder is of unknown origin. Present in this sample are over a million clones, roughly 80% of which were seen just once. Roughly 1.4% of the sample goes to the ten largest clones. Material for sequencing was memory CD4+ T cells sorted from blood. Interpreted using the paper, the cell subset or site label stands for: CD45RA-negative fraction. These receptors came from a man in his late teens or twenties in good health.

The chain recombines TRBV5-6 with TRBJ2-7; D may be TRBD1 (5 bases). The germline CDR1 and CDR2 sequences are SGHDT and YYEEEE. V lost 2 bases, J lost 0 bases, and 12 bases lay in between. CDR3 length: 15 amino acids. As DNA, the CDR3 is TGTGCCAGCAGCTTTAGGCGGACAACCTCCTACGAGCAGTACTTC. This encodes CASSFRRTTSYEQYF.

The chain is built from TRBV6-5 and TRBJ1-6; D is undetermined. The germline V gene encodes CDR1 MNHEY and CDR2 SVGAGI. With 6 bases removed from V and 7 bases from J, the gap between germline ends came to 13 bases. This CDR3 spans 14 amino acids. DNA for the CDR3: TGTGCCAGCAGGGGAACTGGACCGAATTCACCCCTCCACTTT. Translation gives CASRGTGPNSPLHF.

The chain uses TRBV7-9 and TRBJ2-7, with no clear D. Germline V gene lookup returns CDR1 SEHNR and CDR2 FQNEAQ (reference sequence). The ends were cut back, 1 base at V and 4 bases at J, with 8 bases in the middle. This CDR3 has 13 residues. The CDR3 sequence: CASSLETPYEQYF. The CDR3 region has the DNA TGTGCCAGCAGCTTAGAAACACCATACGAGCAGTACTTC.